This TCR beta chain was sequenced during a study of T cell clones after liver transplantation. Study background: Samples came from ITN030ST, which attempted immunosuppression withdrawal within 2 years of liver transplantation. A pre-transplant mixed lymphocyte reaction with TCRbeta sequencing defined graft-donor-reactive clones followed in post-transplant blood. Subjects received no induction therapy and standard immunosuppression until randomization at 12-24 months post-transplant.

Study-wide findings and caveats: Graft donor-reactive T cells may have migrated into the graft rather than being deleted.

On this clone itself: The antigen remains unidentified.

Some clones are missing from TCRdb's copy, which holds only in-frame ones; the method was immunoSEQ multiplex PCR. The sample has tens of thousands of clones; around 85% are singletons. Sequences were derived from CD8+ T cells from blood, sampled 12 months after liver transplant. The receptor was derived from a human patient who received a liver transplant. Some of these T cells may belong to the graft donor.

The CDR3 DNA follows: TGTGCCAGCAGTCTACAGGGGGTCGGGGGTCAGCCCCAGCATTTT. Protein: CASSLQGVGGQPQHF. This chain uses TRBV28 with TRBJ1-5; 8 bases line up with TRBD1. The germline gives CDR1 MDHEN, CDR2 SYDVKM. The CDR3 spans 15 residues. Germline trimming cut 5 bases from V and 6 bases from J; bases unmatched to any gene: 9.